Listed here are 21 T cell receptor beta chains from one sample, sequenced in a study of blood T cells in healthy people across ages. The authors ran a second PCR of about 6 to 11 cycles using a sample-barcoded 5' primer and a J-beta primer mix. TCRdb re-analysed the 5' RACE reads in MiXCR, keeping a single row per CDR3 protein. In the table there are around 1,600,000 distinct CDR3 sequences, approximately 43% of which are singletons. Sequencing input: blood. These receptors were taken from a woman under 30 in good health.

This chain connects TRBV4-3 to TRBJ2-5, with D tentatively TRBD1 or TRBD2 (6 bases each). V lost 0 bases and J 2 bases, leaving 10 bases between the germline ends. This CDR3 comprises 15 residues. CDR1 and CDR2 from the germline V gene are LGHNA and YSLEER. DNA of the CDR3: TGCGCCAGCAGCCAAGATGGAGGGGGGCAAGAGACCCAGTACTTC. This codes for CASSQDGGGQETQYF.

The V call is TRBV28, the J call TRBJ2-1; D is possibly TRBD1 (6 bases). Germline CDR1 MDHEN, CDR2 SYDVKM. CDR3 length: 16 residues. V lost 5 bases and J lost 0, with 14 bases in between. CDR3 loop: CASSRADSHSYNEQFF. The DNA for the CDR3 is TGTGCCAGCAGTCGGGCGGACAGCCACTCCTACAATGAGCAGTTCTTC.

This chain links TRBV4-3 with TRBJ2-1; D is possibly TRBD2 (5 bases). Germline-derived CDR1 and CDR2 are LGHNA and YSLEER. V lost 4 bases, J lost 9 bases, and 16 bases lay in between. This CDR3 comprises 14 residues. In nucleotides, the CDR3 is TGCGCCAGCAGCCGGCGCTCGGCTAGCAGTGAGCAGTTCTTC. It codes for CASSRRSASSEQFF.

CDR3 nucleotides: TGTGCCAGCAGCCCAGGGACAGCGTGGAGCGGGGAGCTGTTTTTT. It translates to CASSPGTAWSGELFF. The chain couples TRBV7-9 to TRBJ2-2; 7 bases match TRBD1. The CDR3 runs to 15 residues. Germline V CDR1 and CDR2: SEHNR, FQNEAQ (reference sequence). V lost 5 bases to trimming and J lost 7 bases; unmatched junction nucleotides: 10.

V is TRBV7-2 and J is TRBJ2-1; 7 nucleotides align to TRBD1. CDR1 is SGHTA, CDR2 FQGNSA, per germline. V lost 5 bases and J lost 3; bases outside the gene matches: 7. This CDR3 region has 15 residues. DNA for the CDR3: TGTGCCAGCAGCCCCACCGGGACAGACTACAATGAGCAGTTCTTC. Protein product: CASSPTGTDYNEQFF.

This clonotype was detected ten times or more. The chain carries TRBV29-1 and TRBJ2-5; D is perhaps TRBD2 (6 bases). Germline values: CDR1 SQVTM, CDR2 ANQGSEA. This CDR3 has 13 residues. The germline V and J ends were trimmed by 6 bases and 4 bases, with 15 bases remaining between them. The CDR3 region has the DNA TGCAGCGTCGGCCAGACTAGAAGAGAGACCCAGTACTTC. The encoded protein is CSVGQTRRETQYF.

This clonotype was observed a few times. The CDR3 spells CASSSGLAGVLSTDTQYF. CDR3 sequence (DNA): TGTGCCAGCAGCTCAGGACTAGCGGGAGTTTTGAGCACAGATACGCAGTATTTT. The chain couples TRBV6-2 or TRBV6-3 to TRBJ2-3; 13 bases are shared with TRBD2. J lost 0 bases, V lost 6 bases, and 9 bases had no gene match. Germline CDR1 MNHEY, CDR2 SVGEGT. This CDR3 contains 18 residues.

The rearrangement links TRBV5-6 to TRBJ2-7, with D maybe TRBD2 (6 bases). Between the trimmed V and J ends, which lost 0 bases and 2 bases, there was a span of 15 bases. In germline, CDR1 is SGHDT, CDR2 YYEEEE. This CDR3 has 16 amino acids. The CDR3 region has the DNA TGTGCCAGCAGCTTGGACTACCCAGCGGGTGCCTACGAGCAGTACTTC. Translation: CASSLDYPAGAYEQYF.

The rearrangement joins TRBV20-1 to TRBJ2-7; a weak D match, TRBD1 (5 bases). With the DNA end fitting TRBJ2-5 better, the J assignment may be wrong. Germline CDR1 is DFQATT and CDR2 is SNEGSKA (reference sequence). The CDR3 covers 15 residues. CDR3 nucleotide sequence: TGCAGTGCTAGACCCGGACACAAAGCGAGCGAGACCCAGTACTTC. Its translation is CSARPGHKASETQYF.

The chain uses TRBV4-3 and TRBJ2-5; D remains unclear. The CDR3 totals 16 residues. V gave up 4 bases and J gave up 3 bases, with 18 bases separating them. In germline, CDR1 is LGHNA, CDR2 YSLEER. The CDR3 nucleotides read TGCGCCAGCAGCCCTAAACGGCAGTATTACAAAGAGACCCAGTACTTC. Translation: CASSPKRQYYKETQYF.

This clonotype showed up just a few times. The chain joins TRBV7-2 to TRBJ2-1; TRBD2 aligns across 13 bases. The V gene end was trimmed by 4 bases and the J gene end by 7 bases; junction bases not matched to a gene: 10. The CDR3 runs to 17 residues. Germline values: CDR1 SGHTA, CDR2 FQGNSA. In DNA form, the CDR3 reads TGTGCCAGCAGCTCCCCATGGACTAGCGGGAGTGGGAATGAGCAGTTCTTC. This encodes CASSSPWTSGSGNEQFF.

This clonotype has only a few counts. CDR3 DNA sequence: TGCGCCAGCAGCGCAGCTTTGAAGTTCACAGATACGCAGTATTTT. It specifies CASSAALKFTDTQYF. The genes are TRBV5-1 and TRBJ2-3; D unclear. The CDR3 runs to 15 residues. The V end was cut by 4 bases, the J end by 2 bases, with 14 bases between. Germline V CDR1 and CDR2: SGHRS, YFSETQ. The variable domain in full, with the rest retrieved from reference TRBV5-1 and TRBJ2-3, is KAGVTQTPRYLIKTRGQQVTLSCSPISGHRSVSWYQQTPGQGLQFLFEYFSETQRNKGNFPGRFSGRQFSNSRSEMNVSTLELGDSALYLCASSAALKFTDTQYFGPGTRLTVL.

The chain links TRBV20-1 to TRBJ2-1; tentatively, D is TRBD1 (5 bases). CDR1 is DFQATT and CDR2 is SNEGSKA in the germline V gene (reference sequence). The V gene lost 4 bases and the J gene lost 9 bases, with 10 bases spanning the gap. The CDR3 extends over 11 amino acids. CDR3 residues: CSATLQGEQFF. The CDR3 DNA is TGCAGTGCTACACTGCAGGGTGAGCAGTTCTTC.

This clonotype was detected a few times. V usage is TRBV6-1 and J usage is TRBJ1-1; a weak D match, TRBD1 (5 bases). This CDR3 comprises 16 residues. CDR1 is MNHNS, CDR2 SASEGT, per germline. The V end lost 0 bases, the J end lost 0 bases, and 11 bases lay between the germline ends. CDR3 DNA: TGTGCCAGCAGTGAAGCGGGGCACCTCATGAACACTGAAGCTTTCTTT. It specifies CASSEAGHLMNTEAFF.

The V gene is TRBV7-2, the J gene TRBJ1-1; D gene ambiguous. Germline lookup yields CDR1 SGHTA and CDR2 FQGNSA. V lost 5 bases and J 1 base, leaving 14 bases between the germline ends. This CDR3 has 15 amino acids. The CDR3 DNA follows: TGTGCCAGCAGCAATATCCGCCGGCGGAACACTGAAGCTTTCTTT. It encodes CASSNIRRRNTEAFF.

V and J are TRBV30 and TRBJ1-1, with a weak D call TRBD1 (5 bases). CDR1 and CDR2 from the germline V gene are GTSNPN and SVGIG (reference sequence). CDR3 length equals 12 residues. V was shortened by 3 bases and J by 0 bases, with 5 bases between the two germline ends. The CDR3 coding sequence is TGTGCCTGGAGGGACATGAACACTGAAGCTTTCTTT. Translation: CAWRDMNTEAFF.

This clonotype was detected a few times. This sequence joins TRBV29-1 and TRBJ1-1; D gene uncertain. The ends were cut back, 2 bases at V and 3 bases at J, with 10 bases in the middle. This CDR3 spans 13 amino acids. The V gene's germline CDR1 is SQVTM and CDR2 ANQGSEA. The chain's CDR3 is CSVERAADTEAFF. Written as DNA, the CDR3 is TGCAGCGTTGAAAGGGCTGCGGACACTGAAGCTTTCTTT.

This clonotype appeared a few times. V is TRBV29-1 and J is TRBJ1-2, with TRBD1 matching over 7 bases. V lost 5 bases, J lost 2 bases, and 5 bases stayed unmatched. This CDR3 comprises 13 residues. Per germline, CDR1 SQVTM and CDR2 ANQGSEA. The CDR3, as DNA: TGCAGCGTTTTAGGACAGGAGAACTATGGCTACACCTTC. As protein: CSVLGQENYGYTF.

V usage is TRBV9 and J usage is TRBJ2-3; 7 bases fit TRBD1. The CDR3 is 14 amino acids. Trimming removed 7 bases from V and 3 bases from J; junction bases left unmatched: 8. Per the germline V gene, CDR1 is SGDLS and CDR2 is YYNGEE. Written as DNA, the CDR3 is TGTGCCAGCGGCGAACAGGGGATTACAGATACGCAGTATTTT. It encodes CASGEQGITDTQYF.

This clonotype was seen only a few times. This rearrangement joins TRBV7-2 to TRBJ2-1; TRBD2 is a possible D gene (6 bases). The V and J ends lost 2 bases and 0 bases respectively, with 11 bases between them. Per germline, CDR1 SGHTA and CDR2 FQGNSA. The CDR3 length is 16 residues. DNA of the CDR3: TGTGCCAGCAGCTTAATGGCGGGGAGCTCCTACAATGAGCAGTTCTTC. Translated: CASSLMAGSSYNEQFF.

The rearrangement uses TRBV7-9 and TRBJ2-4, with a tentative D call TRBD2 (5 bases). V was shortened by 4 bases and J by 1 base, with 17 bases between the two germline ends. The CDR3 has 17 residues. Germline V lookup: CDR1 SEHNR, CDR2 FQNEAQ (reference sequence). CDR3 amino acids: CASSYLQKREAKNIQYF. CDR3 bases: TGTGCCAGCAGCTACCTGCAGAAAAGGGAGGCCAAAAACATTCAGTACTTC.